This note documents a single T cell receptor (beta chain) sequence. This entry comes from a study of shared T cell receptors in the human thymus. This CDR3 has 12 residues. Looked up from germline, CDR1 is ENHRY and CDR2 is SYGVKD. V gave up 6 bases and J gave up 9 bases, with 12 bases separating them. Generated by immunoSEQ multiplex PCR, the TCRdb table keeps only in-frame clones and is missing some. The repertoire consists of about 710,000 clones, with around 87% occurring once and the leading ten covering roughly 0.0086%. These sequences were also reported in another study, on human thymus T cells. This second report adds: Resections obtained during corrective heart surgery supplied the thymus tissue. What appeared biased in thymic and blood repertoires was the usage of V and J genes. Related work showed strongly overlapping thymic repertoires across unrelated individuals.

This TCR was recovered from a boy under three years old with a congenital heart defect. The sequenced sample consisted of thymocytes. The chain carries TRBV10-3 and TRBJ1-3; a possible D gene is TRBD1 (6 bases). The CDR3 region has the DNA TGTGCCATCAGGGGACATCAGGCCACCATATATTTT. Encoded protein: CAIRGHQATIYF.